The source of this TCR beta chain is a study of blood T cell repertoires in COVID-19. This clone was recorded only once. Trimming took off 4 bases at V and 0 bases at J, with 9 bases between the two ends. The CDR3 contains 14 residues. Germline V gives CDR1 SGHAT, CDR2 FQNNGV. The repertoire was sequenced with immunoSEQ multiplex PCR; TCRdb's copy has only in-frame clones and lacks some. The sample yields about 360,000 clones, 80% to 90% seen once. All enrollees were about 18 to 95 years old and from fewer than 25 US areas. This TCR was sampled from a middle-aged man in a cohort exposed to, infected with or recovered from COVID-19 (not recorded which). The specimen sequenced was PBMCs or T cells enriched from blood (not recorded which). J is TRBJ1-1 and V is TRBV11-2, with D uncertain. The CDR3 sequence is CASSSQVLNTEAFF. CDR3 DNA: TGTGCCAGCAGCTCTCAGGTTCTGAACACTGAAGCTTTCTTT. The variable domain in full, with the rest retrieved from reference TRBV11-2 and TRBJ1-1, is EAGVAQSPRYKIIEKRQSVAFWCNPISGHATLYWYQQILGQGPKLLIQFQNNGVVDDSQLPKDRFSAERLKGVDSTLKIQPAKLEDSAVYLCASSSQVLNTEAFFGQGTRLTVV.